This passage covers 8 T cell receptor beta chains from one sample sequenced in a study of cytomegalovirus exposure and HLA in healthy donors. The PCR employed 60 Vbeta primers together with 13 Jbeta primers. Here immunoSEQ multiplex PCR was the method, and the copy in TCRdb shows in-frame clones only, minus some. The top ten hold about 1.8% of the sample, which has approximately 190,000 clones, around 83% seen once. The sample consisted of PBMCs. Receptors were obtained from a man aged 40-55 years in good health and CMV-seropositive.

J is TRBJ2-3 and V is TRBV14; tentative D call: TRBD2 (5 bases). Germline V gene data show CDR1 as SGHDN and CDR2 as FVKESK. V was clipped by 1 base and J by 1 base, with 15 bases between them. This CDR3 has 17 residues. CDR3 DNA: TGTGCCAGCAGCCAAGTCCCTAGCTTATGGGGCACAGATACGCAGTATTTT. Translating gives CASSQVPSLWGTDTQYF.

This clone was seen once. V gene TRBV4-3 combines with J gene TRBJ1-2; no firm D call. This CDR3 region has 15 residues. CDR1 is LGHNA and CDR2 is YSLEER in the germline V gene. Trimming took 0 bases from V and 0 from J, leaving 8 bases between them. The CDR3: CASSQELGANYGYTF. In DNA, the CDR3 is TGCGCCAGCAGCCAAGAGCTGGGAGCTAACTATGGCTACACCTTC.

J is TRBJ2-7 and V is TRBV5-5; 7 bases match TRBD2. The CDR3 covers 16 residues. In germline, CDR1 is SGHKS, CDR2 YYEKEE (reference sequence). Trimming at V came to 0 bases and at J to 5 bases, leaving 11 bases not matched to a gene. CDR3 protein: CASSLVFGREFHEQYF. The DNA for the CDR3 is TGTGCCAGCAGCTTGGTGTTCGGGCGGGAGTTCCACGAGCAGTACTTC.

This clone has just a few counts. This chain links TRBV7-6 with TRBJ2-2, with D perhaps matching TRBD2 (6 bases). V was cut by 1 base and J by 0 bases, with 18 bases left in between. The CDR3 is made up of 19 amino acids. Germline V CDR1 and CDR2: SGHVS, FNYEAQ. The CDR3 reads CASSLDFPGSFANTGELFF. DNA of the CDR3: TGTGCCAGCAGCTTAGACTTTCCCGGGAGCTTCGCGAACACCGGGGAGCTGTTTTTT.

This chain's CDR3 is CASRRGGSYNEQFF. The CDR3 coding sequence is TGTGCCAGCAGGCGGGGGGGGTCCTACAATGAGCAGTTCTTC. The chain links TRBV27 to TRBJ2-1; 9 bases line up with TRBD2. Germline trimming cut 6 bases from V and 1 base from J; bases unmatched to any gene: 1. Germline lookup yields CDR1 MNHEY and CDR2 SMNVEV (reference sequence). The CDR3 is 14 residues long.

The chain links TRBV7-3 to TRBJ2-2; 7 bases agree with TRBD1. The CDR3 loop spans 13 amino acids. From germline, CDR1 is SGHTA and CDR2 FQGTGA. V dropped 5 bases and J dropped 6; count of bases not matched to a gene: 3. For the CDR3, the DNA is TGTGCCAGCAGCCCTGACAGGGCCGGGGAGCTGTTTTTT. Its translation is CASSPDRAGELFF.

In its sample, this clone was seen once. The J gene is TRBJ1-2, the V gene TRBV29-1; D not certain. This CDR3 contains 10 residues. Germline V gene lookup returns CDR1 SQVTM and CDR2 ANQGSEA. Trimming left V 0 bases short and J 6 bases short, with 2 bases between. This CDR3 reads CSVEDNGYTF. In DNA, the CDR3 is TGCAGCGTTGAAGATAATGGCTACACCTTC.

This clone was seen a few times. At the DNA level, this CDR3 is encoded by other sequences in the same sample as well. This rearrangement joins TRBV5-1 to TRBJ1-2; D might be TRBD1 (5 bases). The V and J ends lost 0 bases and 2 bases respectively, with 5 bases between them. This CDR3 comprises 13 residues. Germline V CDR1 and CDR2: SGHRS, YFSETQ. Here the CDR3 reads CASSLDRNYGYTF. CDR3 DNA sequence: TGCGCCAGCAGCTTGGACAGGAACTATGGCTACACCTTC.